This T cell receptor beta chain derives from a study of immune cell composition in non-small cell lung cancer. Study-level information: Most cases were lung adenocarcinoma or squamous cell carcinoma.

Produced via immunoSEQ multiplex PCR; TCRdb's table is partial and in-frame only. The profile shows around 16,000 clones, more than 60% of them singletons. V was shortened by 6 bases and J by 0 bases, with 11 bases between the two germline ends. The CDR3 is made up of 14 amino acids. The V gene's germline CDR1 is LGHNA and CDR2 YSLEER. Normal lung was sampled as far from the tumour as possible, at least 3 cm. DNA was extracted from unsorted cell suspensions stored frozen. Study-wide points: Overall clonality, unlike maximal tumour-associated clone frequency, did not predict TIL reactivity.

As to this clone: The antigen is unknown.

The same sample was also used in a study of CD4 T cells in lung cancer.

Sequencing was done on a sample of non-adjacent lung tissue. The receptor comes from a human donor with non-small cell lung cancer. The chain has TRBV4-3 and TRBJ1-2; no clear D gene. The CDR3 sequence: CASRPGPANYGYTF. As DNA, the CDR3 is TGCGCCAGCAGACCGGGCCCTGCTAACTATGGCTACACCTTC.